This T cell receptor beta chain is from a study of cytomegalovirus exposure and HLA in healthy donors. About the research overall: As an earlier analysis found, roughly 180 million T cells yielded fewer than 130 million unique TCR beta sequences. Of over 300 genotyped donors, roughly 86% clustered with self-reported Caucasian donors. Study results and limitations: In a later analysis, HLA-C alleles had the fewest associated TCRs, DRB1 alleles the most.

With regard to this clone: Its antigen is not known.

In the PCR, 60 Vbeta and 13 Jbeta primers were used. Sequencing used immunoSEQ multiplex PCR; TCRdb keeps in-frame clones, though not all of them. Of roughly 120,000 clones listed, roughly two thirds are singletons. This CDR3 has 15 amino acids. Germline V gene lookup returns CDR1 LNHNV and CDR2 YYDKDF (reference sequence). The ends were cut back, 0 bases at V and 8 bases at J, with 14 bases in the middle. Every donor was a healthy person donating bone marrow. The clonotype originates from a man younger than 40 in good health and CMV-seropositive. The rearrangement joins TRBV15 to TRBJ2-4, with a tentative D call TRBD2 (6 bases). Sequenced material: PBMCs. The CDR3 DNA sequence: TGTGCCACCAGCAGAGATGGAGGGGCGCAGGACATTCAGTACTTC. It is translated as CATSRDGGAQDIQYF.